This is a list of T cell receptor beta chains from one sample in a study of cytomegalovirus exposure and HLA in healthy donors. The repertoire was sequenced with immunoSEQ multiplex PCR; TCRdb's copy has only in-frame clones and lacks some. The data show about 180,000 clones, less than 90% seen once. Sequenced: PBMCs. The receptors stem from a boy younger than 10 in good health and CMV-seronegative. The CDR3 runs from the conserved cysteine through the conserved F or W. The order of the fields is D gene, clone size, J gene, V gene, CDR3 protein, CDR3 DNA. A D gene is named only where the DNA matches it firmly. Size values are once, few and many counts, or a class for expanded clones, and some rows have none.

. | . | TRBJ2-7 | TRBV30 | CAWRQSYEQYF | TGTGCCTGGAGACAGTCCTACGAGCAGTACTTC
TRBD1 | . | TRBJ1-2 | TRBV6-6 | CASRGEQGAYGYTF | TGTGCCAGCAGGGGAGAACAGGGGGCCTATGGCTACACCTTC
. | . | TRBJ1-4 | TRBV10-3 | CAISELAEGSKEKLFF | TGTGCCATCAGTGAGCTAGCCGAGGGTAGTAAGGAAAAACTGTTTTTT
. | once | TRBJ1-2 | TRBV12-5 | CASGLIGEYGYTF | TGTGCTAGTGGTTTGATAGGAGAGTATGGCTACACCTTC
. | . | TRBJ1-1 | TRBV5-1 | CASSLTGNTEAFF | TGCGCCAGCAGCTTAACAGGGAACACTGAAGCTTTCTTT
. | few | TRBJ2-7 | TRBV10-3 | CAISESGHEQYF | TGTGCCATCAGTGAGAGCGGGCACGAGCAGTACTTC
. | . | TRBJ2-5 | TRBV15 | CATSRDRELPSLRTQYF | TGTGCCACCAGCAGAGATCGGGAACTCCCAAGCCTGAGAACCCAGTACTTC
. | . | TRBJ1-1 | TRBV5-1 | CASTLQNPNTEAFF | TGCGCCAGCACCCTACAGAACCCGAACACTGAAGCTTTCTTT
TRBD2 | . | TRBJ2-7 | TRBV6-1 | CASSETSGLYEQYF | TGTGCCAGCAGTGAAACTAGCGGACTTTACGAGCAGTACTTC
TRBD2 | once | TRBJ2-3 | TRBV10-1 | CASSDYGTSGSKDTQYF | TGCGCCAGCAGTGACTATGGGACTAGCGGGAGTAAGGATACGCAGTATTTT
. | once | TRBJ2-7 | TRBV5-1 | CASSTGLAYEQYF | TGCGCCAGCAGCACCGGGTTGGCCTACGAGCAGTACTTC
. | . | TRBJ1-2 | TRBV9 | CASSVGGEAEFYGYTF | TGTGCCAGCAGCGTCGGGGGGGAGGCGGAGTTCTATGGCTACACCTTC
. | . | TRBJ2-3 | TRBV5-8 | CASSLERTLDTQYF | TGTGCCAGCAGCTTGGAACGGACTCTAGATACGCAGTATTTT
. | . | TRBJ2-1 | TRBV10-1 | CASRLDSQAGEQFF | TGCGCCAGCAGACTGGACAGTCAAGCGGGGGAGCAGTTCTTC